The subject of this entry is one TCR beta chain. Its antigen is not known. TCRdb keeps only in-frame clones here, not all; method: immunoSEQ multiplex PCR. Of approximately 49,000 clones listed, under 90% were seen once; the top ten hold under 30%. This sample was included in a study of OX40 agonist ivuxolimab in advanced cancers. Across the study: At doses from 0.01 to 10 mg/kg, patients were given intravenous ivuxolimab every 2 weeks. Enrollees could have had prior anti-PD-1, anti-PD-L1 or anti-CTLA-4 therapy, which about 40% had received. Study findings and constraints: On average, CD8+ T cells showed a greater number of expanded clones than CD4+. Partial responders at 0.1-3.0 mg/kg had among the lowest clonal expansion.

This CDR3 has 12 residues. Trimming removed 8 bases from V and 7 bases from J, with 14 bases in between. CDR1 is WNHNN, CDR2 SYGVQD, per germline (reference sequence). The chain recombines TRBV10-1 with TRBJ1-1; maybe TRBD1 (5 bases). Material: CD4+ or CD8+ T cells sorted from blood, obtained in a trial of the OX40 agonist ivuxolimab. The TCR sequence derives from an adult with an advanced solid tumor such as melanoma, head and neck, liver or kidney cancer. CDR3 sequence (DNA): TGCGCCAGCTCGCCTCAGGGAGGTGAAGCTTTCTTT. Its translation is CASSPQGGEAFF.